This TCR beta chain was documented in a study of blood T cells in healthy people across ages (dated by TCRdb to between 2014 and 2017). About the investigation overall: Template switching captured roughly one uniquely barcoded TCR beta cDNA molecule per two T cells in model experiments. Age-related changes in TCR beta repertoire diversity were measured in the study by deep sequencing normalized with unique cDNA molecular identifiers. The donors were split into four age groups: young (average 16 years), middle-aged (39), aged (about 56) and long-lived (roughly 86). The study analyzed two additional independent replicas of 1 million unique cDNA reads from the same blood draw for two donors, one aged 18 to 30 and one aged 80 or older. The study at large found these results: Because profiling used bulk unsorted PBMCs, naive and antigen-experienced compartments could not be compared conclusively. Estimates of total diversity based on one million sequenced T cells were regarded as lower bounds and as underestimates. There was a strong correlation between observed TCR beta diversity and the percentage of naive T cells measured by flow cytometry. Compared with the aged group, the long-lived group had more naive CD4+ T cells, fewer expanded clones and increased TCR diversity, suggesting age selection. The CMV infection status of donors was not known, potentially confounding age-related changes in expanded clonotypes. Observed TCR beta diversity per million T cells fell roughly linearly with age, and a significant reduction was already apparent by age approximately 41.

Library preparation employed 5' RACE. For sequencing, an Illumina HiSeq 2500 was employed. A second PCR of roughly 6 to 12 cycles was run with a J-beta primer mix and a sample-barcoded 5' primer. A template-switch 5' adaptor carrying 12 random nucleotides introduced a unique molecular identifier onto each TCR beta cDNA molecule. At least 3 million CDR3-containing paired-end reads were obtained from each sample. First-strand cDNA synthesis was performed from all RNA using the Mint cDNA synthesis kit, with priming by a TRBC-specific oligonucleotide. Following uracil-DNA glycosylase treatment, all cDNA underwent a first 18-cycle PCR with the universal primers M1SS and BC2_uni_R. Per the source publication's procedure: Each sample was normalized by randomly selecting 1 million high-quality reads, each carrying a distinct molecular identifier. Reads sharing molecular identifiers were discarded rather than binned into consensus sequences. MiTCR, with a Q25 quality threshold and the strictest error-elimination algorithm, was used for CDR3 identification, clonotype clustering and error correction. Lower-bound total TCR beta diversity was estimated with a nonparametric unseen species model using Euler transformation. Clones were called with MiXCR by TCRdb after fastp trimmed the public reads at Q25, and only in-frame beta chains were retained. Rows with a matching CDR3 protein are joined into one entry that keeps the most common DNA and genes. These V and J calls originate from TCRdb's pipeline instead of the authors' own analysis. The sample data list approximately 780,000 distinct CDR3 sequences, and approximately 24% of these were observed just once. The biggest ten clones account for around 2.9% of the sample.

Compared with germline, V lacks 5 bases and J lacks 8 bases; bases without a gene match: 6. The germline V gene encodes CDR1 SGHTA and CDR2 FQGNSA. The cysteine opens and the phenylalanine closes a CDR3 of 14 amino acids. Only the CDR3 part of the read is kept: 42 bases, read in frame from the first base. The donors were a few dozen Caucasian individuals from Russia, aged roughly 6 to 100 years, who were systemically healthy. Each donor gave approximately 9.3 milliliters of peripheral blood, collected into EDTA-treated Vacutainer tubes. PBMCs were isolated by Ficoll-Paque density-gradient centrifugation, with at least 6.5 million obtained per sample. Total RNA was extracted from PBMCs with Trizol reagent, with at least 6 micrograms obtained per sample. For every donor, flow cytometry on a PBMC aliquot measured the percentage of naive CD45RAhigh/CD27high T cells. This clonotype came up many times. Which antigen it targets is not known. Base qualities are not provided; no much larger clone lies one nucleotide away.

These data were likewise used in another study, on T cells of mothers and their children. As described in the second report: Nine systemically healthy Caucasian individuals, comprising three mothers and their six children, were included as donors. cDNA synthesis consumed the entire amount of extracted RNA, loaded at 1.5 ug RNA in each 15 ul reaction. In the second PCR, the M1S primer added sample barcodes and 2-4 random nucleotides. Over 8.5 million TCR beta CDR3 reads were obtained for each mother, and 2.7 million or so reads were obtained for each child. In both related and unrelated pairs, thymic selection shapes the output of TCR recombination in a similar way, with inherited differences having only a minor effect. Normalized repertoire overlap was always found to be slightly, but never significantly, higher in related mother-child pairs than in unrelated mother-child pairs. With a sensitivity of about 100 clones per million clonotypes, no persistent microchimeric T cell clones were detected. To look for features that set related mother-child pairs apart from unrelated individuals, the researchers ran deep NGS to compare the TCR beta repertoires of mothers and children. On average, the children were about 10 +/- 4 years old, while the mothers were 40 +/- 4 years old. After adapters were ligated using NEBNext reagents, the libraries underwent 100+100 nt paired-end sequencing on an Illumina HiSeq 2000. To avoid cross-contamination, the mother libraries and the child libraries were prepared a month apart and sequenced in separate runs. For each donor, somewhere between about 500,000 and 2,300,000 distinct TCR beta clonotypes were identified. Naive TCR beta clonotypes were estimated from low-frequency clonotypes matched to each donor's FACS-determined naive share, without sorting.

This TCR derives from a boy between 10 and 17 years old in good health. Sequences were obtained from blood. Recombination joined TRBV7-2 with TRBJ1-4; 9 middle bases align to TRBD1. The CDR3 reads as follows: CASSPGQGYEKLFF. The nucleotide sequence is TGTGCCAGCAGCCCCGGACAGGGGTACGAAAAACTGTTTTTT. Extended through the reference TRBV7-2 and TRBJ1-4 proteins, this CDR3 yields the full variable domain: GAGVSQSPSNKVTEKGKDVELRCDPISGHTALYWYRQSLGQGLEFLIYFQGNSAPDKSGLPSDRFSAERTGGSVSTLTIQRTQQEDSAVYLCASSPGQGYEKLFFGSGTQLSVL.